These 17 T cell receptor beta chains were all obtained from the same sample, sequenced in a study of control samples from healthy donors and cancer patients. The assay was immunoSEQ multiplex PCR, and TCRdb's table has in-frame clones only and misses some. The profile shows 100,000 to 150,000 clones, about 87% of them singletons. Sequencing was performed on blood. These receptor sequences come from a man in his fifties or sixties in good health.

The chain is built from TRBV28 and TRBJ1-4, with 10 bases that match TRBD1. The CDR3 sequence is 15 residues long. Per germline, CDR1 MDHEN and CDR2 SYDVKM. With 5 bases clipped from V and 6 bases from J, the junction kept 6 bases outside the gene matches. CDR3 sequence reads: CASSLAGTGDEKLFF. In DNA form, the CDR3 reads TGTGCCAGCAGTCTAGCCGGGACAGGGGATGAAAAACTGTTTTTT.

This clone was recorded a few times. The chain has TRBV19 and TRBJ1-5; no clear D. The V end lost 3 bases, the J end lost 0 bases, and 6 bases lay between the germline ends. This CDR3 comprises 14 residues. Germline-derived CDR1 and CDR2 are LNHDA and SQIVND (reference sequence). For the CDR3, the DNA is TGTGCCAGTAGTATTGTTATTAGCAATCAGCCCCAGCATTTT. It codes for CASSIVISNQPQHF.

J is TRBJ1-5 and V is TRBV18; D unclear. V shed 3 bases and J shed 5 bases, with 11 bases lying between them. CDR3 length equals 14 residues. Germline V gene sequence: CDR1 KGHSH, CDR2 LQKENI. CDR3 sequence (DNA): TGTGCCAGCTCACCCTCTCAAGAATATCAGCCCCAGCATTTT. Encoded protein: CASSPSQEYQPQHF.

The chain combines TRBV6-6 with TRBJ1-3; a possible D gene is TRBD1 (6 bases). This CDR3 has 16 amino acids. Deletions cut 6 bases from V and 2 bases from J, with 17 bases between. CDR1 MNHNY and CDR2 SVGAGI come from the germline V gene (reference sequence). CDR3 in amino acids: CASSPVRGAPGNTIYF. CDR3 nucleotide sequence: TGTGCCAGCAGCCCGGTTAGGGGGGCGCCTGGAAACACCATATATTTT.

This clone was observed once. The chain has TRBV19 and TRBJ1-5, with D hard to call. Germline V gene sequence: CDR1 LNHDA, CDR2 SQIVND (reference sequence). This CDR3 has 16 amino acids. The germline V and J ends were trimmed by 2 bases and 0 bases, with 11 bases remaining between them. The CDR3 sequence is CASSIISGNSNQPQHF. The DNA for the CDR3 is TGTGCCAGTAGTATAATTTCGGGGAATAGCAATCAGCCCCAGCATTTT.

This chain connects TRBV3-1 (or the pseudogene TRBV3-2) to TRBJ1-1; D is unresolved. This CDR3 is 15 amino acids long. The V gene's germline CDR1 is LGHDT and CDR2 YNNKEL (reference sequence). V shed 4 bases and J shed 6 bases, with 18 bases lying between them. The CDR3 sequence is CASSPRRGTGAEAFF. For the CDR3, the DNA is TGTGCCAGCAGCCCTAGGCGAGGTACGGGCGCTGAAGCTTTCTTT.

This sequence joins TRBV6-6 and TRBJ2-2; no firm D call. V was pared by 5 bases and J by 3 bases, with 4 bases between. This CDR3 comprises 12 residues. The germline V gene encodes CDR1 MNHNY and CDR2 SVGAGI (reference sequence). DNA for the CDR3: TGTGCCAGCAGTCAATACACCGGGGAGCTGTTTTTT. It translates to CASSQYTGELFF.

V and J are TRBV15 and TRBJ2-7; the match to TRBD1 covers 9 bases. V shed 5 bases, J shed 9 bases, and the junction held 8 bases outside the gene matches. The CDR3 has 13 residues. Germline CDR1 reads LNHNV; CDR2 reads YYDKDF (reference sequence). DNA for the CDR3: TGTGCCACCAGCCGGGACAGGGTCCACGGGCAGTACTTC. Translation gives CATSRDRVHGQYF. Full variable domain (outside the CDR3, taken from reference TRBV15 and TRBJ2-7): DAMVIQNPRYQVTQFGKPVTLSCSQTLNHNVMYWYQQKSSQAPKLLFHYYDKDFNNEADTPDNFQSRRPNTSFCFLDIRSPGLGDTAMYLCATSRDRVHGQYFGPGTRLTVT.

The gene calls are TRBV7-3 and TRBJ2-7; 11 bases match TRBD2. After removal of 5 bases from V and 2 bases from J, the junction contained 5 bases not matched to a gene. Germline values: CDR1 SGHTA, CDR2 FQGTGA. There are 15 residues in the CDR3. CDR3 DNA sequence: TGTGCCAGCAGCGCCTTTAGCGGGGGGGCCTACGAGCAGTACTTC. Protein product: CASSAFSGGAYEQYF.

This chain's CDR3 is CASSPLSRLSNQPQHF. For the CDR3, the DNA is TGTGCCAGCAGCCCGTTATCGCGGCTGAGCAATCAGCCCCAGCATTTT. The V and J genes are TRBV28 and TRBJ1-5, with D unclear. The CDR3 length is 16 residues. V was pared by 6 bases and J by 1 base, with 16 bases between. Germline-derived CDR1 and CDR2 are MDHEN and SYDVKM.

The V call is TRBV27, the J call TRBJ1-3; TRBD1 matches at 7 bases. The CDR3 is 14 amino acids. Trimming at V came to 5 bases and at J to 6 bases, leaving 7 bases not matched to a gene. In germline, CDR1 is MNHEY, CDR2 SMNVEV (reference sequence). CDR3 nucleotides: TGTGCCAGCAGTCACCAGACAGGGCTAAACACCATATATTTT. It translates to CASSHQTGLNTIYF.

A single count supports this clone. This chain uses TRBV9 with TRBJ2-7, with TRBD1 as a possible D gene (5 bases). The CDR3 loop spans 14 amino acids. V was trimmed by 3 bases and J by 6 bases, leaving 16 bases between them. CDR1 and CDR2 from the germline V gene are SGDLS and YYNGEE. The DNA of the CDR3 is TGTGCCAGCAGCGCACGAATAACGACAGTCGAGCAGTACTTC. This sequence encodes CASSARITTVEQYF.

The chain recombines TRBV6-6 with TRBJ1-5; 9 nucleotides match TRBD1. V was clipped by 5 bases and J by 5 bases; unmatched bases: 4. Germline CDR1 is MNHNY and CDR2 is SVGAGI (reference sequence). This CDR3 is 14 amino acids long. The CDR3 nucleotides read TGTGCCAGCAGTAGCGGGGACAGGGATCAGCCCCAGCATTTT. Its translation: CASSSGDRDQPQHF.

This clone showed up many times. This sequence joins TRBV7-9 and TRBJ1-2; D ambiguous. The V gene's germline CDR1 is SEHNR and CDR2 FQNEAQ (reference sequence). CDR3 size: 13 residues. V shed 1 base and J shed 5 bases, with 8 bases lying between them. CDR3 loop: CASSLDGLYGYTF. CDR3 DNA sequence: TGTGCCAGCAGCTTAGATGGTCTGTATGGCTACACCTTC. Based on the CDR3 plus reference TRBV7-9 and TRBJ1-2, the full variable domain is DTGVSQNPRHKITKRGQNVTFRCDPISEHNRLYWYRQTLGQGPEFLTYFQNEAQLEKSRLLSDRFSAERPKGSFSTLEIQRTEQGDSAMYLCASSLDGLYGYTFGSGTRLTVV.

The chain carries TRBV25-1 and TRBJ1-1; the D is unclear. CDR1 MGHDK and CDR2 SYGVNS come from the germline V gene. Trimming took off 8 bases at V and 1 base at J, with 14 bases between the two ends. The length of the CDR3 is 14 residues. CDR3 amino acids: CASVISEGNTEAFF. DNA for the CDR3: TGTGCCAGCGTTATTTCGGAAGGGAACACTGAAGCTTTCTTT.

The chain carries TRBV7-9 and TRBJ2-5; tentatively, D is TRBD2 (6 bases). Trimming stripped 3 bases from V and 5 bases from J, with 13 bases between. This CDR3 has 14 residues. In germline, CDR1 is SEHNR, CDR2 FQNEAQ (reference sequence). The chain's CDR3 is CASSLSPGRETQYF. In nucleotides, the CDR3 is TGTGCCAGCAGCTTGTCACCGGGGAGGGAGACCCAGTACTTC.

In DNA, the CDR3 is TGTGCCAGAAGTTTATCAGGGGGCTGGTTCTATGAAAAACTGTTTTTT. Amino acids: CARSLSGGWFYEKLFF. The chain has TRBV5-3 and TRBJ1-4; 8 bases line up with TRBD1. TRBV5-3 is classed as an ORF, of uncertain function. The CDR3 extends over 16 amino acids. The V gene end was trimmed by 5 bases and the J gene end by 6 bases; junction bases not matched to a gene: 12.